This T cell receptor (beta chain) was found in a study of blood T cell repertoires in COVID-19. Study details: From the United States, Italy and Spain came samples of acute and convalescent COVID-19. Sources were T cells, B-cell-depleted T cells, or PBMCs; the material itself was cDNA or gDNA.

Original analysis: It was from reference gene primer amplification that nucleated cell counts were estimated. Clones were sequenced by immunoSEQ multiplex PCR, and TCRdb holds only the in-frame ones, with some missing. The V and J calls and the clone size are those of that table, but D and trimming were determined from the DNA. The repertoire consists of approximately 300,000 clones, with around 81% occurring once and the leading ten covering 15% to 18%. Germline V gives CDR1 SGHVS, CDR2 FQNEAQ. The length of the CDR3 is 14 residues. Trimming cost V 2 bases and J 4 bases, with 12 bases left between them.

The chain recombines TRBV7-8 with TRBJ2-7; the D gene is possibly TRBD1 (6 bases). The specimen sequenced was peripheral blood. The TCR was taken from a person aged 65-85 years with COVID-19, enrolled during active disease. The CDR3 DNA reads TGTGCCAGCAGCTTATTAAAGGGGGAATACGAGCAGTACTTC. Translating gives CASSLLKGEYEQYF.